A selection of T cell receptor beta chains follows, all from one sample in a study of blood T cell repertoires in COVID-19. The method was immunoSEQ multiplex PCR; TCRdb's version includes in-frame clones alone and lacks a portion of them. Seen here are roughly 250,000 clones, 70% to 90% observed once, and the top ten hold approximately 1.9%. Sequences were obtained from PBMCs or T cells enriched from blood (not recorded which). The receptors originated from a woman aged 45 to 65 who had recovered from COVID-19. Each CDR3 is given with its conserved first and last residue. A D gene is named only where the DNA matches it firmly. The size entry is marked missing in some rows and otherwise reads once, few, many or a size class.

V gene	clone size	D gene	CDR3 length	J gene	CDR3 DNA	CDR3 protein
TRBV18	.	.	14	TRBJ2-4	TGTGCCAGCTCACCACAGGAGGTCGCGGACATTCAGTACTTC	CASSPQEVADIQYF
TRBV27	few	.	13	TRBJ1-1	TGTGCCAGCAGTTTTGGGGAGGGCTTGGGGGCTTTCTTT	CASSFGEGLGAFF
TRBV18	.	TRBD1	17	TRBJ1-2	TGTGCCAGCTCACCGTCTAGGACAGGAAGTAGTGAGTATGGCTACACCTTC	CASSPSRTGSSEYGYTF
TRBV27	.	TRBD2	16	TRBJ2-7	TGTGCCAGCAGTTTTTCAGCGGGGCCCAGCTCCTACGAGCAGTACTTC	CASSFSAGPSSYEQYF
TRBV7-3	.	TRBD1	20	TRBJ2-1	TGTGCCAGCAGGTCGGCCGGGACAGGGTTCGCCAGGGGGTCTTTTAATGAGCAGTTCTTC	CASRSAGTGFARGSFNEQFF
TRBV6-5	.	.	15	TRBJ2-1	TGTGCCAGCAGTTACCCCCCGGCTAGCAACAATGAGCAGTTCTTC	CASSYPPASNNEQFF
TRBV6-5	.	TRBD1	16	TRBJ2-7	TGTGCCAGCAGTTACTCGATGGGGACAGGGATGGTCGAGCAGTACTTC	CASSYSMGTGMVEQYF
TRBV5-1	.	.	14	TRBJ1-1	TGCGCCAGCAGCTTTCAGGGAGGGGAGACTGAAGCTTTCTTT	CASSFQGGETEAFF
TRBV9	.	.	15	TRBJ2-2	TGTGCCAGCAGCGTAGAGCAGGGATGGACCGGGGAGCTGTTTTTT	CASSVEQGWTGELFF
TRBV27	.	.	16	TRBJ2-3	TGTGCCAGCAGTTTGGTGGGGGGCGGGGGAGCAGATACGCAGTATTTT	CASSLVGGGGADTQYF
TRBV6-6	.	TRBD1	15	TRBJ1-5	TGTGCCAGCATCCCGGACCCACAGGGGGTAGAGCCCCAGCATTTT	CASIPDPQGVEPQHF
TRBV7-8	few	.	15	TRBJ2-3	TGTGCCAGCAGGCCCGCCCCTAACCCCACAGATACGCAGTATTTT	CASRPAPNPTDTQYF
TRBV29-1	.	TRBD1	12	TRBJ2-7	TGCAGCGTGCGGGACAGGTTCTACGAGCAGTACTTC	CSVRDRFYEQYF
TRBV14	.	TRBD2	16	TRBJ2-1	TGTGCCAGCAGCCAACTAGCGGGGAACCTTTACAATGAGCAGTTCTTC	CASSQLAGNLYNEQFF
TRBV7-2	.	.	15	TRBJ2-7	TGTGCCAGCAGCTTAGTTCGGGAGCTCTCCTACGAGCAGTACTTC	CASSLVRELSYEQYF
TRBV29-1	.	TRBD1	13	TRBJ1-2	TGCAGCGTTCTACAGGGGTCTAACTATGGCTACACCTTC	CSVLQGSNYGYTF
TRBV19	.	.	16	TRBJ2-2	TGTGCCAGTAGTATAGGCGGGACAGCGAACACCGGGGAGCTGTTTTTT	CASSIGGTANTGELFF
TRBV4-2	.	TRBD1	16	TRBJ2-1	TGTGCCAGCAGCCCAAGGGCCGGGACAGGGGGACATGAGCAGTTCTTC	CASSPRAGTGGHEQFF
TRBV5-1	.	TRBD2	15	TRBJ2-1	TGCGCCAGCAGCTTGGCCGCGGGAGTTCACAATGAGCAGTTCTTC	CASSLAAGVHNEQFF
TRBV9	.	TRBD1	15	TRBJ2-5	TGTGCCAGCAGCCCCCGGGACAGGATCCCAGAGACCCAGTACTTC	CASSPRDRIPETQYF
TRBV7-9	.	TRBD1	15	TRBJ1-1	TGTGCCAGCAGCTTCGGGACAGGGGGCAAAACTGAAGCTTTCTTT	CASSFGTGGKTEAFF
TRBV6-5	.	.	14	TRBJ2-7	TGTGCCAGCAGTTACCGGTTGGAGGGGTACGAGCAGTACTTC	CASSYRLEGYEQYF